By sample share, the clone carrying this TCR beta chain is medium-sized. A process of 5'RACE template switching, which added a universal primer site and UMIs, was used to make TCR cDNA. TCRdb fed the 5' RACE reads into MiXCR, producing one record per CDR3 protein. The data hold under 5,000 distinct CDR3 sequences, with around 8% observed a single time. The CDR3 length is 13 residues. The germline V gene encodes CDR1 SGHRS and CDR2 YFSETQ. The V and J ends lost 0 bases and 2 bases respectively, with 6 bases between them. The sample comes from a study of T cells after yellow fever vaccination. Study-wide findings and caveats: Only a minor proportion of clonotypes was detected across both CD4 and CD8 compartments. Post-booster repertoires contained most primary-vaccination clones again (96% CD4, about 88% CD8). At day 0, almost all vaccine-responding clonotypes escaped detection in the sorted memory subsets.

The clonotype originates from a man younger than 40 who received the YFV17D yellow fever vaccine. Sequenced here: PBMCs, either bulk or a sorted T-cell subset (CD4+, CD8+, memory, or dextramer-sorted; not recorded which), sampled 15 days after the yellow fever booster vaccination. V gene TRBV5-1 combines with J gene TRBJ2-7; no firm D call. The chain's CDR3 is CASSLDRTYEQYF. CDR3 bases: TGCGCCAGCAGCTTGGACAGAACCTACGAGCAGTACTTC. Full variable domain (outside the CDR3, taken from reference TRBV5-1 and TRBJ2-7): KAGVTQTPRYLIKTRGQQVTLSCSPISGHRSVSWYQQTPGQGLQFLFEYFSETQRNKGNFPGRFSGRQFSNSRSEMNVSTLELGDSALYLCASSLDRTYEQYFGPGTRLTVT.